This TCR beta chain came from a study of blood T cell repertoires in COVID-19. Clones were read by immunoSEQ multiplex PCR, and TCRdb kept only the in-frame ones, dropping some. The sample records roughly 200,000 clones, about nine tenths being singletons. Trimming removed 5 bases from V and 9 bases from J; junction bases left unmatched: 8. CDR3 length equals 15 residues. Germline V CDR1 and CDR2: MDHEN, SYDVKM. J is TRBJ1-6 and V is TRBV28; TRBD1 matches at 9 bases. The TCR sequence derives from a man between 18 and 35 years old with acute COVID-19. The sequencing sample was made of PBMCs or T cells enriched from blood (not recorded which). CDR3 sequence (DNA): TGTGCCAGCAGTCCGACAGGGGGTTTTGGTTCACCCCTCCACTTT. Translated, it gives CASSPTGGFGSPLHF.